This T cell receptor beta chain was found in a study of OX40 agonist ivuxolimab in advanced cancers. At the level of the study: Dose-escalation patients were diagnosed with hepatocellular carcinoma, melanoma, renal cell cancer or head and neck cancer.

The CDR3 length is 16 residues. Germline values: CDR1 LNHNV, CDR2 YYDKDF (reference sequence). Trimming removed 5 bases at V and 1 base at J, with 15 bases between. Data came from immunoSEQ multiplex PCR; TCRdb stores just in-frame clones and leaves some out. The sample carries 15,000 to 20,000 clones, around 70% recorded once. This clone is categorized as medium-sized. Its target is unknown. Study-wide results and caveats: At 0.1 to 3.0 mg/kg, clonal expansion of CD4+ and CD8+ blood T cells had occurred by week 6.

Autoimmune disease history or systemic immunosuppression led to patients being barred. The chain combines TRBV15 with TRBJ1-5, with D possibly matching TRBD1 (5 bases). Sequences were derived from CD4+ or CD8+ T cells sorted from blood, sampled in a trial of the OX40 agonist ivuxolimab. The sequence was obtained from an adult with an advanced solid tumor such as melanoma, head and neck, liver or kidney cancer. CDR3 residues: CATSSRGGVSNQPQHF. DNA of the CDR3: TGTGCCACCAGCTCCAGAGGAGGGGTGAGCAATCAGCCCCAGCATTTT.